The 9 T cell receptor beta chains below were found in one sample sequenced in a study of CD8+ T cells in alopecia areata. Following extraction, RNA underwent reverse transcription to cDNA, which served as the sequencing template. Repertoires were generated with immunoSEQ multiplex PCR, while TCRdb's copy carries only in-frame clones and drops some. Among 45,000 to 60,000 clones listed, 96% were seen once. Sequencing used CD8+ T cells sorted from blood, obtained at week 0. The receptors were gathered from a human donor with alopecia areata.

V and J are TRBV7-2 and TRBJ2-7; D gene uncertain. The CDR3 is made up of 15 amino acids. With 5 bases removed from V and 3 bases from J, the gap between germline ends came to 17 bases. Germline V CDR1 and CDR2: SGHTA, FQGNSA. CDR3 nucleotides: TGTGCCAGCAGCCCCTCGTCGGGCAGCTACTACGAGCAGTACTTC. It encodes CASSPSSGSYYEQYF. Variable domain in full (rest from reference TRBV7-2 and TRBJ2-7): GAGVSQSPSNKVTEKGKDVELRCDPISGHTALYWYRQSLGQGLEFLIYFQGNSAPDKSGLPSDRFSAERTGGSVSTLTIQRTQQEDSAVYLCASSPSSGSYYEQYFGPGTRLTVT.

For the CDR3, the DNA is TGCGCCAGCAGCCAAGTTAACCCACAAGAGACCCAGTACTTC. Protein product: CASSQVNPQETQYF. The genes are TRBV4-1 and TRBJ2-5; D remains ambiguous. In germline, CDR1 is MGHRA, CDR2 YSYEKL. The CDR3 contains 14 residues. V gave up 1 base and J gave up 2 bases, with 8 bases separating them.

This clone appeared a single time. This chain connects TRBV19 to TRBJ2-3; D unresolved. This CDR3 is built from 11 residues. Germline V gives CDR1 LNHDA, CDR2 SQIVND (reference sequence). V was cut by 7 bases and J by 5 bases, with 7 bases left in between. The CDR3 loop is CASTIGDTQYF. The CDR3 DNA is TGTGCCAGTACGATCGGAGATACGCAGTATTTT.

The chain recombines TRBV23-1 with TRBJ2-1, with 7 bases identical to TRBD2. TRBV23-1 is an ORF; its function is uncertain. The CDR3 loop spans 19 amino acids. The trim removed 3 bases at V and 6 bases at J, leaving 20 bases unmatched. This CDR3 reads CASSHPFAGGSYACNEQFF. The CDR3 DNA is TGCGCCAGCAGTCACCCCTTTGCCGGGGGGTCATATGCTTGCAATGAGCAGTTCTTC.

This CDR3 is CASSPGVSSGRSSYEQYF. In DNA, the CDR3 is TGCGCCAGCAGCCCGGGTGTCTCTTCGGGGCGAAGCTCCTACGAGCAGTACTTC. The genes are TRBV5-1 and TRBJ2-7; D possibly matches TRBD1 or TRBD2 (5 bases each). Trimming took off 4 bases at V and 0 bases at J, with 23 bases between the two ends. Per the germline V gene, CDR1 is SGHRS and CDR2 is YFSETQ. The CDR3 runs to 18 residues.

Worth noting for this clone: Additional DNA sequences in this sample encode the identical CDR3. V gene TRBV10-2 combines with J gene TRBJ2-7; D gene ambiguous. CDR1 is WSHSY and CDR2 is SAAADI in the germline V gene. V lost 3 bases and J lost 4, with 4 bases in between. This CDR3 comprises 11 residues. CDR3 nucleotides: TGCGCCAGCAGTGAAGTATACGAGCAGTACTTC. This sequence encodes CASSEVYEQYF.

V gene TRBV7-9 combines with J gene TRBJ2-1; D gene unclear. CDR1 and CDR2 from the germline V gene are SEHNR and FQNEAQ (reference sequence). V was cut by 2 bases and J by 1 base, with 0 bases left in between. The CDR3 totals 12 residues. CDR3 amino acids: CASSLSYNEQFF. CDR3 bases: TGTGCCAGCAGCTTATCCTACAATGAGCAGTTCTTC.

This chain joins TRBV29-1 and TRBJ1-1, with D perhaps TRBD1 (5 bases). CDR1 is SQVTM and CDR2 is ANQGSEA in the germline V gene. Trimming removed 5 bases from V and 1 base from J, with 5 bases in between. The CDR3 is 11 amino acids. CDR3 loop: CSVQGNTEAFF. For the CDR3, the DNA is TGCAGCGTTCAGGGGAACACTGAAGCTTTCTTT.

CDR3 nucleotides: TGTGCCAGCAGTCTCGACAAGTATGATTCACCCCTCCACTTT. It encodes CASSLDKYDSPLHF. The V call is TRBV6-5, the J call TRBJ1-6; D is undetermined. The V and J ends lost 5 bases and 8 bases respectively, with 13 bases between them. There are 14 residues in the CDR3. Germline V gene sequence: CDR1 MNHEY, CDR2 SVGAGI.